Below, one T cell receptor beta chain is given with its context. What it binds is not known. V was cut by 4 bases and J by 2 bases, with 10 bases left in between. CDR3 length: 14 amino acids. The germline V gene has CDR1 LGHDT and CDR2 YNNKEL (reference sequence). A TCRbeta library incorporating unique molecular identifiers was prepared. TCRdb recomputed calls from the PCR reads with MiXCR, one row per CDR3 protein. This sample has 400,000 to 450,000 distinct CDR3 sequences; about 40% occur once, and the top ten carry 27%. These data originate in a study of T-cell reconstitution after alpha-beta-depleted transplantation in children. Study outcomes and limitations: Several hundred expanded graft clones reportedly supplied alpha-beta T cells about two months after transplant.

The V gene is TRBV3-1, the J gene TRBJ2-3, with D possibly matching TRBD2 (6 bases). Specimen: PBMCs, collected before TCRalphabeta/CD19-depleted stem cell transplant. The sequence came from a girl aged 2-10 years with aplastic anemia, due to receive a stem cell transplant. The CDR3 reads CASSRGLVTDTQYF. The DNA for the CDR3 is TGTGCCAGCAGCCGGGGACTCGTCACAGATACGCAGTATTTT.